This TCR beta chain was profiled in a study of cytomegalovirus exposure and HLA in healthy donors. Findings of the study overall: An assumption of roughly uniform sequencing depth across donors underlay the presence/absence analyses. There were some public TCRs occurring in many donors, but most TCR sequences were rare. Sequencing artifact likely explains a cluster of highly shared sequence variants.

V was trimmed by 4 bases and J by 7 bases, leaving 10 bases between them. Germline lookup yields CDR1 MGHDK and CDR2 SYGVNS. The CDR3 has 12 residues. Vbeta (60) and Jbeta (13) primers were used in the PCR. Authors' processing steps: An analysis performed later counted about 80 million unique TCR beta chains (roughly 11 million of them shared). The method was immunoSEQ multiplex PCR; TCRdb's version includes in-frame clones alone and lacks a portion of them. The D gene and trimming were derived from the DNA, and the V and J assignments and clone size from that table. The sample lists roughly 100,000 clones; around 75% were seen once. With respect to this clone: Its antigen is undetermined.

Sequenced input: PBMCs. The V call is TRBV25-1, the J call TRBJ1-2, with D hard to call. The receptor comes from a man younger than 35 in good health and CMV-seropositive. The CDR3 loop is CASSGSGGGYTF. CDR3 coding DNA: TGTGCCAGCAGTGGATCAGGAGGTGGCTACACCTTC.